This T cell receptor beta chain comes out of a study of blood T cells in healthy people across ages. A J-beta primer mix and a sample-barcoded 5' primer were used in a second PCR of roughly 7 to 12 cycles. TCRdb ran MiXCR on the 5' RACE reads and lists one entry per CDR3 protein. The sample lists 450,000 to 700,000 distinct CDR3 sequences, about 26% occurring once. Source material: blood. The receptor comes from a woman in her 70s in good health.

The CDR3 reads CASGLGGSTDTQYF. For the CDR3, the DNA is TGTGCTAGTGGTTTGGGCGGAAGCACAGATACGCAGTATTTT. This chain links TRBV12-5 with TRBJ2-3; no definite D call. Deletions cut 1 base from V and 0 bases from J, with 5 bases between. Per the germline V gene, CDR1 is LGHNT and CDR2 is FRNRAP. CDR3 size: 14 residues.